Given below is one T cell receptor (beta chain) in context. Its target is not known. These data originate in a study of cytomegalovirus exposure and HLA in healthy donors. Study outcomes and limitations: In an earlier analysis, productive rearrangement rates for most beta V segments clustered near 87% or 30%.

Per germline, CDR1 MNHEY and CDR2 SVGAGI. The CDR3 spans 13 residues. V was clipped by 6 bases and J by 8 bases; unmatched bases: 9. PCR involved 60 Vbeta and 13 Jbeta primers. TCRdb's copy holds only in-frame clones and misses some; the assay was immunoSEQ multiplex PCR. The sample has 150,000 to 200,000 clones, approximately 85% seen once. The chain couples TRBV6-5 to TRBJ1-2; the match to TRBD1 covers 7 bases. This clonotype originated in a man in his late teens or twenties in good health and CMV-seronegative. The sequencing sample was made of PBMCs. The CDR3, as DNA: TGTGCCAGCAGATCCCGTTCAGGGGGAGGCTACACCTTC. Translation gives CASRSRSGGGYTF.